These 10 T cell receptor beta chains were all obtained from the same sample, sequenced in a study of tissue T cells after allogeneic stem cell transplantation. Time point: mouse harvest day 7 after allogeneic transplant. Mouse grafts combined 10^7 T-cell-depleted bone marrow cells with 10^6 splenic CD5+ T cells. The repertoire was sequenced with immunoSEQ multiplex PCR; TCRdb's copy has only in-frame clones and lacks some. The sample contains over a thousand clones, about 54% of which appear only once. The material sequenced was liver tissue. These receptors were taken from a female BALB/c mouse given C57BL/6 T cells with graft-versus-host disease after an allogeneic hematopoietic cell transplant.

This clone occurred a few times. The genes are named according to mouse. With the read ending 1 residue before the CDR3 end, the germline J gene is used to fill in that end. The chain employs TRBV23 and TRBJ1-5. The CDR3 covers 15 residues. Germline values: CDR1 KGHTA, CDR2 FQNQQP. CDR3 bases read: TGCTCCAGCAGTCAATCCCCGCGGGTCAACCAGGCTCCGCTT. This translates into CSSSQSPRVNQAPL. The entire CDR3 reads CSSSQSPRVNQAPLF.

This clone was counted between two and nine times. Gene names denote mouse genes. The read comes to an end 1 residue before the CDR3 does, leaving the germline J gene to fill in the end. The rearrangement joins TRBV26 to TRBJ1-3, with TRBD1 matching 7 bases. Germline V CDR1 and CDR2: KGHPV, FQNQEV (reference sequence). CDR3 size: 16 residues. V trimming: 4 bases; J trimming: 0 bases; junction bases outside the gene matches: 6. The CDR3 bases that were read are TGTGCCAGCAGTCCTCACAGGGGCGCTTCTGGAAATACGCTCTAT. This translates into CASSPHRGASGNTLY. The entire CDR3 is CASSPHRGASGNTLYF.

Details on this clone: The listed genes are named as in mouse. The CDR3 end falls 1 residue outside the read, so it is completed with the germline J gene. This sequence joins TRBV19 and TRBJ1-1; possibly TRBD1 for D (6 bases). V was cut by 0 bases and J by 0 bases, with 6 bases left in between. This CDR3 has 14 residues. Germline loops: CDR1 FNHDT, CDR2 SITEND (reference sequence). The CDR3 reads CASSIGTANTEVFF. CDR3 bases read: TGTGCCAGCAGTATAGGGACAGCAAACACAGAAGTCTTC.

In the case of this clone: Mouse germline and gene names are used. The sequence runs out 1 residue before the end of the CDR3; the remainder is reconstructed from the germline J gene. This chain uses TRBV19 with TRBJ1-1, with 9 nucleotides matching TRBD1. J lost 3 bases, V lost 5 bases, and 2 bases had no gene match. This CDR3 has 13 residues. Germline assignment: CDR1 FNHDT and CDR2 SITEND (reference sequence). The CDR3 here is CASRRQGDTEVFF. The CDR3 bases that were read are TGTGCCAGCAGGCGACAGGGGGACACAGAAGTCTTC.

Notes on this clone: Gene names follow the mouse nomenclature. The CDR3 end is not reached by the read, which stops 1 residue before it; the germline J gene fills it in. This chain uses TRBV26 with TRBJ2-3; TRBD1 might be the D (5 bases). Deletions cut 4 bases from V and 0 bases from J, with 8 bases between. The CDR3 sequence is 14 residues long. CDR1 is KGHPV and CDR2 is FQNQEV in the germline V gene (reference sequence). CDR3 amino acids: CASSRTSSAETLYF. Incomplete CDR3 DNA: TGTGCCAGCAGTCGGACATCTAGTGCAGAAACGCTGTAT. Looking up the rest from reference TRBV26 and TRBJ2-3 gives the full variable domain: NSKVIQTPRYLVKGQGQKAKMRCIPEKGHPVVFWYQQNKNNEFKFLINFQNQEVLQQIDMTEKRFSAECPSNSPCSLEIQSSEAGDSALYLCASSRTSSAETLYFGSGTRLTVL.

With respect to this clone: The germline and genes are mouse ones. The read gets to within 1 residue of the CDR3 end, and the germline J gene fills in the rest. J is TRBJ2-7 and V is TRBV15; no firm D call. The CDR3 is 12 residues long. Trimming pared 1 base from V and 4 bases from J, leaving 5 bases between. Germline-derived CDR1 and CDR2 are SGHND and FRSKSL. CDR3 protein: CASSLGRYEQYF. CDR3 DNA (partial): TGTGCCAGCAGTTTAGGCAGGTATGAACAGTAC. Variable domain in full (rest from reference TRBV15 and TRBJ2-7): DAGVTQTPRHEVAEKGQTIILKCEPVSGHNDLFWYRQTKIQGLELLSYFRSKSLMEDGGAFKDRFKAEMLNSSFSTLKIQPTEPKDSAVYLCASSLGRYEQYFGPGTRLTVL.

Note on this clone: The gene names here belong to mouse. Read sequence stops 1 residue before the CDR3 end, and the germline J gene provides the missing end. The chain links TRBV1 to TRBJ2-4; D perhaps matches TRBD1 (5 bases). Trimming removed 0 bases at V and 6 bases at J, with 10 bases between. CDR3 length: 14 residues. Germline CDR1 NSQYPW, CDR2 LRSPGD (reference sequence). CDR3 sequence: CTCSADPGMNTLYF. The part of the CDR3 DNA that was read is TGCACCTGCAGTGCAGACCCAGGGATGAACACCTTGTAC. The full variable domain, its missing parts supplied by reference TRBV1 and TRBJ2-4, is VTLLEQNPRWRLVPRGQAVNLRCILKNSQYPWMSWYQQDLQKQLQWLFTLRSPGDKEVKSLPGADYLATRVTDTELRLQVANMSQGRTLYCTCSADPGMNTLYFGAGTRLSVL.

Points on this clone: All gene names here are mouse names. CDR3 in amino acids: CASSMRGVSNERLFF. The CDR3 bases that were read are TGTGCCAGCAGTATGCGGGGGGTTTCCAACGAAAGATTATTT. The chain is built from TRBV19 and TRBJ1-4, with D possibly matching TRBD1 (5 bases). Coverage ceases 1 residue before the CDR3 finishes, and the germline J gene fills in the end. V was pared by 2 bases and J by 0 bases, with 8 bases between. Per germline, CDR1 FNHDT and CDR2 SITEND (reference sequence). This CDR3 region has 15 residues.

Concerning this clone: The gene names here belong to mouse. CDR3 DNA, as far as it was read: TGTGCCAGCAGCTTCTGGGGGGCCCAAGACACCCAGTAC. Its protein product is CASSFWGAQDTQY. The entire CDR3 reads CASSFWGAQDTQYF. This sequence joins TRBV3 and TRBJ2-5; 8 nucleotides line up with TRBD2. The observed sequence ends 1 residue before the CDR3 terminus, with the missing tail filled in from the germline J gene. Germline assignment: CDR1 SNHLY and CDR2 FYNGKV (reference sequence). The trim removed 3 bases at V and 2 bases at J, leaving 1 base unmatched. This CDR3 is built from 14 residues.

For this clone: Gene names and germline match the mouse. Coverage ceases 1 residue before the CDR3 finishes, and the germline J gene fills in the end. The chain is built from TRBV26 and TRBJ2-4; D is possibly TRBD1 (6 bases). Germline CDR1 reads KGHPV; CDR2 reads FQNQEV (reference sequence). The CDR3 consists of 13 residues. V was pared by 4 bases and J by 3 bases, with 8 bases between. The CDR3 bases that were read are TGTGCCAGCAGTCGGGGACAACAAAACACCTTGTAC. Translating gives CASSRGQQNTLY. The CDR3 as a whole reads CASSRGQQNTLYF.